The 24 T cell receptor beta chains below all came from one sample that was sequenced in a study. TCRdb recomputed calls from the RT-PCR reads with MiXCR, one row per CDR3 protein. The data hold almost 700,000 distinct CDR3 sequences, with approximately 15% observed a single time. The sample was memory CD4+ T cells from blood. Receptors originate from a female donor in good health, serving as a healthy control.

The chain is built from TRBV6-2 or TRBV6-3 and TRBJ1-4; 7 bases match TRBD1. The ends lost 5 bases at V and 5 bases at J; junction bases unmatched: 8. Germline CDR1 and CDR2: MNHEY and SVGEGT. CDR3 length equals 15 residues. The CDR3 region is CASSPYRDSNEKLFF. The CDR3 DNA reads as TGTGCCAGCAGTCCGTACCGGGACAGCAATGAAAAACTGTTTTTT.

This clonotype has only a few counts. This rearrangement joins TRBV12-3 or TRBV12-4 to TRBJ1-2, with D uncertain. The V end was cut by 0 bases, the J end by 6 bases, with 14 bases between. The CDR3 runs 15 residues. CDR3 sequence (DNA): TGTGCCAGCAGTTTAGCGAGCTCCCCTGGCGATGGCTACACCTTC. This encodes CASSLASSPGDGYTF.

This clonotype was detected a few times. J is TRBJ2-2 and V is TRBV4-2; 9 nucleotides line up with TRBD1. This CDR3 region has 18 residues. Germline V gives CDR1 LGHNA, CDR2 YNFKEQ. Germline trimming cut 0 bases from V and 4 bases from J; bases unmatched to any gene: 9. Here the CDR3 DNA reads TGTGCCAGCAGCCAAGAACTGGGACAGGGTTATGGCACCGGGGAGCTGTTTTTT. It yields the protein CASSQELGQGYGTGELFF.

The chain couples TRBV20-1 to TRBJ2-7; D is unresolved. CDR3 size: 13 residues. Trimming pared 3 bases from V and 2 bases from J, leaving 11 bases between. Germline lookup yields CDR1 DFQATT and CDR2 SNEGSKA (reference sequence). The CDR3 region is CSASGDGPYEQYF. DNA for the CDR3: TGCAGTGCTAGTGGAGACGGGCCCTACGAGCAGTACTTC.

This clonotype was recorded at least ten times. The chain recombines TRBV11-2 with TRBJ1-1; TRBD1 might be the D (5 bases). Germline CDR1 is SGHAT and CDR2 is FQNNGV. V was shortened by 0 bases and J by 6 bases, with 20 bases between the two germline ends. There are 17 residues in the CDR3. The CDR3 region has the DNA TGTGCCAGCAGCTTAGAGGCAGGGCCGTTGAGTTGGTCTGAAGCTTTCTTT. Translation gives CASSLEAGPLSWSEAFF.

This clonotype occurred many times. The CDR3: CASSPGQETGELFF. The CDR3 DNA follows: TGCGCCAGCAGTCCGGGACAGGAGACCGGGGAGCTGTTTTTT. V usage is TRBV5-1 and J usage is TRBJ2-2; 8 nucleotides line up with TRBD1. Germline V gene data show CDR1 as SGHRS and CDR2 as YFSETQ. The CDR3 loop spans 14 amino acids. Unmatched junction bases numbered 5, after V lost 5 bases and J lost 5 bases.

This clonotype showed up many times. This chain uses TRBV12-3 or TRBV12-4 with TRBJ1-1, with TRBD1 matching 7 bases. J gave up 1 base and V 6 bases, and 5 bases lay outside the gene matches. The CDR3 has 14 residues. The CDR3 DNA sequence: TGTGCCAGCAGACCCACAGGGGCGAACACTGAAGCTTTCTTT. It translates to CASRPTGANTEAFF.

This clonotype was counted many times. This chain connects TRBV20-1 to TRBJ2-5; D tentatively fits TRBD1 or TRBD2 (5 bases each). V gave up 3 bases and J gave up 2 bases, with 10 bases separating them. The CDR3 contains 13 residues. Germline CDR1 reads DFQATT; CDR2 reads SNEGSKA (reference sequence). The DNA for the CDR3 is TGCAGTGCTAGGGGACCCCCTCAAGAGACCCAGTACTTC. It encodes CSARGPPQETQYF.

This clonotype was seen many times. The V and J genes are TRBV5-1 and TRBJ2-3; D unclear. The ends were cut back, 1 base at V and 5 bases at J, with 8 bases in the middle. Germline CDR1 SGHRS, CDR2 YFSETQ. The CDR3 extends over 13 amino acids. The CDR3, as DNA: TGCGCCAGCAGCTTGACCCCCGAAGATACGCAGTATTTT. This codes for CASSLTPEDTQYF. The full variable domain, in which reference TRBV5-1 and TRBJ2-3 provide the parts outside the CDR3, is KAGVTQTPRYLIKTRGQQVTLSCSPISGHRSVSWYQQTPGQGLQFLFEYFSETQRNKGNFPGRFSGRQFSNSRSEMNVSTLELGDSALYLCASSLTPEDTQYFGPGTRLTVL.

The chain is built from TRBV7-6 and TRBJ1-2; D may be TRBD1 (5 bases). CDR3 length: 13 amino acids. Germline CDR1 and CDR2: SGHVS and FNYEAQ. Between the trimmed V and J ends, which lost 3 bases and 6 bases, there was a span of 11 bases. For the CDR3, the DNA is TGTGCCAGCAGCTTTGCAGGGTACGATGGCTACACCTTC. Translated: CASSFAGYDGYTF.

This chain connects TRBV5-1 to TRBJ2-3; D ambiguous. Germline CDR1 is SGHRS and CDR2 is YFSETQ. Trimming removed 0 bases at V and 6 bases at J, with 8 bases between. The CDR3 runs 13 residues. This CDR3 reads CASSLGHSDTQYF. The CDR3 nucleotides read TGCGCCAGCAGCTTGGGCCACTCGGATACGCAGTATTTT.

The chain is built from TRBV5-1 and TRBJ1-4; D call uncertain. Germline loops: CDR1 SGHRS, CDR2 YFSETQ. This CDR3 spans 13 amino acids. V was trimmed by 0 bases and J by 8 bases, leaving 8 bases between them. CDR3 coding DNA: TGCGCCAGCAGCTTGGAAGGTGGCGAAAAACTGTTTTTT. Its protein is CASSLEGGEKLFF.

This clonotype was detected a few times. The chain combines TRBV7-7 with TRBJ2-5; 12 nucleotides agree with TRBD2. The germline V gene has CDR1 SSHAT and CDR2 FNYEAQ (reference sequence). V gave up 5 bases and J gave up 5 bases; unmatched junction bases: 9. The CDR3 sequence is 16 residues long. CDR3 bases: TGTGCCAGCAGCCCCTACCTAGCGGGGGGGCCGGAGACCCAGTACTTC. Its translation: CASSPYLAGGPETQYF.

This clonotype has just a few counts. The rearrangement joins TRBV9 to TRBJ2-5; D remains unclear. This CDR3 region has 13 residues. Germline V gives CDR1 SGDLS, CDR2 YYNGEE. Trimming removed 1 base from V and 2 bases from J, with 6 bases in between. CDR3 protein: CASSVRSQETQYF. CDR3 sequence (DNA): TGTGCCAGCAGCGTAAGGTCTCAAGAGACCCAGTACTTC.

This clonotype showed up many times. CDR3 loop: CASSFEPGTGGNEQFF. CDR3 coding DNA: TGTGCCAGCAGTTTTGAGCCCGGGACAGGGGGCAATGAGCAGTTCTTC. V gene TRBV5-6 combines with J gene TRBJ2-1; 11 bases map to TRBD1. V was clipped by 5 bases and J by 6 bases; unmatched bases: 10. CDR1 is SGHDT, CDR2 YYEEEE, per germline. This CDR3 has 16 residues. The whole variable domain, remainder taken from reference TRBV5-6 and TRBJ2-1, is DAGVTQSPTHLIKTRGQQVTLRCSPKSGHDTVSWYQQALGQGPQFIFQYYEEEERQRGNFPDRFSGHQFPNYSSELNVNALLLGDSALYLCASSFEPGTGGNEQFFGPGTRLTVL.

This clonotype has ten or more counts. The rearrangement joins TRBV29-1 to TRBJ1-1; 9 bases map to TRBD1. The CDR3 length is 14 residues. The trim removed 4 bases at V and 0 bases at J, leaving 3 bases unmatched. Germline V gene data show CDR1 as SQVTM and CDR2 as ANQGSEA. The CDR3 here is CSVVGTGMNTEAFF. As DNA, the CDR3 is TGCAGCGTTGTGGGGACAGGGATGAACACTGAAGCTTTCTTT.

This clonotype showed up many times. This sequence joins TRBV5-6 and TRBJ2-3; the match to TRBD2 covers 9 bases. The CDR3 consists of 16 residues. Germline trimming cut 4 bases from V and 2 bases from J; bases unmatched to any gene: 8. Germline V gene data show CDR1 as SGHDT and CDR2 as YYEEEE. In nucleotides, the CDR3 is TGTGCCAGCAGCCCTGGGACTAGCCCTGACACAGATACGCAGTATTTT. This translates into CASSPGTSPDTDTQYF.

The chain has TRBV29-1 and TRBJ2-1; D possibly corresponds to TRBD1 (6 bases). In germline, CDR1 is SQVTM, CDR2 ANQGSEA. This CDR3 has 10 amino acids. V was pared by 1 base and J by 14 bases, with 9 bases between. The CDR3: CSVEGTGKFF. CDR3 bases: TGCAGCGTTGAAGGAACAGGGAAGTTCTTC.

This clonotype was counted ten times or more. The chain recombines TRBV12-3 or TRBV12-4 with TRBJ2-7; weak D call: TRBD1 (5 bases). The germline V and J ends were trimmed by 6 bases and 3 bases, with 9 bases remaining between them. This CDR3 is built from 12 residues. The CDR3 DNA sequence: TGTGCCAGCAGCAGACAGATCTACGAGCAGTACTTC. Its protein is CASSRQIYEQYF.

V is TRBV6-5 and J is TRBJ1-1, with D possibly matching TRBD1 (6 bases). The CDR3 is 15 amino acids. V was pared by 0 bases and J by 1 base, with 9 bases between. Germline CDR1 and CDR2: MNHEY and SVGAGI. In DNA form, the CDR3 reads TGTGCCAGCAGTTACTCTCGGACAGAGAACACTGAAGCTTTCTTT. It is translated as CASSYSRTENTEAFF.

This clonotype was found a few times. This rearrangement joins TRBV4-1 to TRBJ1-5; TRBD1 might be the D (5 bases). V dropped 3 bases and J dropped 5 bases, with 14 bases sitting between them. CDR1 is MGHRA and CDR2 is YSYEKL in the germline V gene. The CDR3 length is 15 residues. The CDR3 DNA reads TGCGCCAGCAGCCAGGGTCGCCCAGGGCATCAGCCCCAGCATTTT. Protein sequence: CASSQGRPGHQPQHF.

The chain employs TRBV2 and TRBJ2-7; 9 bases match TRBD2. The V segment lost 4 bases and the J segment 2 bases; nucleotides outside the gene matches: 3. The CDR3 is 14 residues long. Germline assignment: CDR1 SNHLY and CDR2 FYNNEI. The CDR3 nucleotides are TGTGCCAGCAGTGTAGCGGGGGTGACCTACGAGCAGTACTTC. This translates into CASSVAGVTYEQYF.

The chain uses TRBV12-3 or TRBV12-4 and TRBJ1-2, with TRBD1 as a possible D gene (5 bases). The CDR3 has 13 residues. V was clipped by 4 bases and J by 6 bases, with 12 bases between them. The DNA of the CDR3 is TGTGCCAGCAGTTCGGGGACTTGGGATGGCTACACCTTC. This codes for CASSSGTWDGYTF.

This clonotype was counted only a few times. The chain uses TRBV5-5 and TRBJ2-6; 8 positions match TRBD1. CDR1 is SGHKS and CDR2 is YYEKEE in the germline V gene (reference sequence). Trimming took 0 bases from V and 2 from J; bases not matched to a gene: 4. CDR3 size: 17 residues. The CDR3, as DNA: TGTGCCAGCAGCTTGGCTTCAGGGGGCGCTGGGGCCAACGTCCTGACTTTC. It translates to CASSLASGGAGANVLTF. Full variable domain (rest looked up from reference TRBV5-5 and TRBJ2-6): DAGVTQSPTHLIKTRGQQVTLRCSPISGHKSVSWYQQVLGQGPQFIFQYYEKEERGRGNFPDRFSARQFPNYSSELNVNALLLGDSALYLCASSLASGGAGANVLTFGAGSRLTVL.